This T cell receptor (beta chain) was recorded in a study of shared clonotypes between healthy human individuals. A note on this clone: Its target is not known.

Study-level results: Sampling covered nothing but blood. Tissue TCR repertoires likely differ from those found in blood.

Every donor was a Caucasian adult from Nashville, Tennessee. It was into CD45RA+ naive and CD45RA-negative memory subsets that the CD4+ cells were split. Clones were sequenced by immunoSEQ multiplex PCR, and TCRdb holds only the in-frame ones, with some missing. The sample lists approximately 1,500,000 clones, approximately 97% occurring once. Trimming took off 0 bases at V and 3 bases at J, with 7 bases between the two ends. The CDR3 sequence is 15 residues long. Germline loops: CDR1 SGHRS, CDR2 YFSETQ. The chain has TRBV5-1 and TRBJ2-6; weak D call: TRBD1 (5 bases). The sample was naive CD4+ T cells sorted from blood. Subset: CD45RA+ positively selected. The clonotype originates from a man younger than 40 in good health. The CDR3 DNA reads as TGCGCCAGCAGCTTGGACAGGCGTGGGGCCAACGTCCTGACTTTC. Encoded protein: CASSLDRRGANVLTF.